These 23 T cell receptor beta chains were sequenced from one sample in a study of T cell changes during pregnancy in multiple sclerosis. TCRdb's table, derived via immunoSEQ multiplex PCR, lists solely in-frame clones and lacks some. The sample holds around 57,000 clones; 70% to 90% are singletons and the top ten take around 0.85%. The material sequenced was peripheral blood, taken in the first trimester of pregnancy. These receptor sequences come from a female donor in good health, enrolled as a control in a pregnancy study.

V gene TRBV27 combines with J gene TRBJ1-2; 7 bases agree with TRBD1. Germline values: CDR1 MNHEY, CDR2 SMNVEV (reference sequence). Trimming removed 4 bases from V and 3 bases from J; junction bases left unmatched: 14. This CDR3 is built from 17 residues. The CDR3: CASSSRQGVRRDYGYTF. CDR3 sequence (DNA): TGTGCCAGCAGTTCACGACAGGGTGTGAGACGTGACTATGGCTACACCTTC.

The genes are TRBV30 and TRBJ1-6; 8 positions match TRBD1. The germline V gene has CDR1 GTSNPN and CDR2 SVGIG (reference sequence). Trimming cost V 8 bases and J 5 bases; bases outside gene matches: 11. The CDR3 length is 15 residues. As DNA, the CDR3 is TGTGCCGGCCTACAGGGGGTCACGGATAATTCACCCCTCCACTTT. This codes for CAGLQGVTDNSPLHF.

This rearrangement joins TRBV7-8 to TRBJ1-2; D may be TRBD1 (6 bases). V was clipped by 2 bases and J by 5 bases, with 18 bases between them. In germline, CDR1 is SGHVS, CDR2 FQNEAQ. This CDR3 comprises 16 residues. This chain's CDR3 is CASSLSIRQASYGYTF. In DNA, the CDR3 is TGTGCCAGCAGCTTATCCATAAGACAGGCCTCATATGGCTACACCTTC.

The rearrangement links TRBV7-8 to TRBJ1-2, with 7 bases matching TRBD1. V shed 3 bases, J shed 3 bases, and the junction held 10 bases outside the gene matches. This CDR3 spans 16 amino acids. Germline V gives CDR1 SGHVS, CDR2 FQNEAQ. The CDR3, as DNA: TGTGCCAGCAGCTTTGACAGGGCCGTGCCCCACTATGGCTACACCTTC. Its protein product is CASSFDRAVPHYGYTF.

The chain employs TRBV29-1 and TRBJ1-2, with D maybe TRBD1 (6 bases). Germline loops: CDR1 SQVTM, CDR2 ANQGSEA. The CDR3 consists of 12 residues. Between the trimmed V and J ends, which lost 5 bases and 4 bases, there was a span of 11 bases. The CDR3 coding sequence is TGCAGCGTTCGGACAGAATTCTATGGCTACACCTTC. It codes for CSVRTEFYGYTF.

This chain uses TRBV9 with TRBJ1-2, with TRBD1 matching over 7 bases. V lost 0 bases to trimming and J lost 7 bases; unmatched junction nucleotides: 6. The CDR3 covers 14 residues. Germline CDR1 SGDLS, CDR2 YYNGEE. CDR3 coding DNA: TGTGCCAGCAGCGTAGCTTCGGCAGGGGGTGGCTACACCTTC. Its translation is CASSVASAGGGYTF.

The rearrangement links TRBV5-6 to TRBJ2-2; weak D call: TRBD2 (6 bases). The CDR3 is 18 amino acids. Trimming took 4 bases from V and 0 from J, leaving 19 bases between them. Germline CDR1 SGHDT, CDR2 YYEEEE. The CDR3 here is CASSPPFIAVTNTGELFF. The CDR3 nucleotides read TGTGCCAGCAGCCCTCCCTTTATAGCGGTAACGAACACCGGGGAGCTGTTTTTT.

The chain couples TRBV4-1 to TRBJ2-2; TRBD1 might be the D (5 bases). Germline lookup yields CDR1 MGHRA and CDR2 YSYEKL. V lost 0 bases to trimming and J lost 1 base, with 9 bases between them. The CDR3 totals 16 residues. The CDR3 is CASSQEERGNTGELFF. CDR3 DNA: TGCGCCAGCAGCCAAGAAGAAAGGGGGAACACCGGGGAGCTGTTTTTT.

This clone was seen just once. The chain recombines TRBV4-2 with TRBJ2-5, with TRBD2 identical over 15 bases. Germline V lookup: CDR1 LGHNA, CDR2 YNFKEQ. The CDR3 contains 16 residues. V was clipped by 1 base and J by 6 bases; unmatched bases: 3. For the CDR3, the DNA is TGTGCCAGCAGCCAAGGGACTAGCGGGGGGGTAAAGACCCAGTACTTC. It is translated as CASSQGTSGGVKTQYF.

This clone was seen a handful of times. CDR3 amino acids: CASSLDRAYAFF. The CDR3 nucleotides read TGTGCCAGCAGCTTAGACAGGGCCTACGCTTTCTTT. This sequence joins TRBV7-9 and TRBJ1-1; D is perhaps TRBD1 (6 bases). The length of the CDR3 is 12 residues. The germline CDR1 and CDR2 sequences are SEHNR and FQNEAQ (reference sequence). V gave up 1 base and J gave up 11 bases, with 11 bases separating them.

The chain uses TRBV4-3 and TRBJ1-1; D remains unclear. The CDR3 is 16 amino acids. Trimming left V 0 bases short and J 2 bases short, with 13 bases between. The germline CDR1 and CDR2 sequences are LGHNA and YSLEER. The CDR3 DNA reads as TGCGCCAGCAGCCAAGATTATTGGGCAGCCAACACTGAAGCTTTCTTT. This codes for CASSQDYWAANTEAFF.

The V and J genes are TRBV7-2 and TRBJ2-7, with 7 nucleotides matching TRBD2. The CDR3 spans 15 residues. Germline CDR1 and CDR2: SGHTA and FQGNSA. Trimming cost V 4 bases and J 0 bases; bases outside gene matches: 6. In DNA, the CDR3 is TGTGCCAGCAGCTCGTCTAGCGGATTCTCCTACGAGCAGTACTTC. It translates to CASSSSSGFSYEQYF.

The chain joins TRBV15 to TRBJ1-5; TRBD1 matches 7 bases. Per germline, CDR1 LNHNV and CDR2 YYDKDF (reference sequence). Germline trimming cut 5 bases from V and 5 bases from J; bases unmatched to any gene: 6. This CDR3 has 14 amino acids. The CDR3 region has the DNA TGTGCCACCAGCGACTACAGGGGAGATCAGCCCCAGCATTTT. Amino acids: CATSDYRGDQPQHF.

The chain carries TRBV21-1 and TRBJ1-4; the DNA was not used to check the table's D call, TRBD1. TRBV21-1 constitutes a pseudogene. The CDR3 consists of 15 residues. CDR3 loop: CASSKFGTANEKLFF. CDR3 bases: TGTGCCAGCAGCAAATTCGGGACAGCTAATGAAAAACTGTTTTTT.

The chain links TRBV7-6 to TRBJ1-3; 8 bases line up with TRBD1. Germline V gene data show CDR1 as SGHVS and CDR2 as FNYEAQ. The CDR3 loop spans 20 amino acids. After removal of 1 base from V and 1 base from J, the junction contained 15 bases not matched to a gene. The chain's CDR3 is CASSLGVQGEDLRSGNTIYF. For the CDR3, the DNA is TGTGCCAGCAGCTTAGGGGTACAGGGGGAAGACCTTAGGTCTGGAAACACCATATATTTT.

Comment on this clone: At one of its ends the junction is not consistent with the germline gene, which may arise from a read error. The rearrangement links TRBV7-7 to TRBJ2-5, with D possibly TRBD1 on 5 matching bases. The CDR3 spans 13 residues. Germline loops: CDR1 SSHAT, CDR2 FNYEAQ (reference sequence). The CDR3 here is CASSLGHGETQYF. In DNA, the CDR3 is TGTGCTAGCAGCTTAGGACATGGTGAGACCCAGTACTTC.

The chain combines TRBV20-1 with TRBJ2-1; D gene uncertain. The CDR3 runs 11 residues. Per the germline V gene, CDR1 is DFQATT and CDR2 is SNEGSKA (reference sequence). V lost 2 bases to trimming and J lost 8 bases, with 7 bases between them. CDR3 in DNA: TGCAGTGCTAGAATCCCGGATGAGCAGTTCTTC. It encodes CSARIPDEQFF.

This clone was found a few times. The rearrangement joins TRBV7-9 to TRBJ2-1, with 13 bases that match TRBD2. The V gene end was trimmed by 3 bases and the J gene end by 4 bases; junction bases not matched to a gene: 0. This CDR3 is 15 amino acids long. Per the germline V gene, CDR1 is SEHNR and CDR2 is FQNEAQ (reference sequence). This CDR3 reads CASSLTSGGYNEQFF. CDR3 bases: TGTGCCAGCAGCTTGACTAGCGGGGGGTACAATGAGCAGTTCTTC.

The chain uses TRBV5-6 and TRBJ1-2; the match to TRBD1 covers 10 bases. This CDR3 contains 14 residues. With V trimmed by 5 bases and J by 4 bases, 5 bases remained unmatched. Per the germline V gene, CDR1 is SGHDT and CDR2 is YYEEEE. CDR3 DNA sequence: TGTGCCAGCAGGGGGACAGGGGACCTCTATGGCTACACCTTC. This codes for CASRGTGDLYGYTF.

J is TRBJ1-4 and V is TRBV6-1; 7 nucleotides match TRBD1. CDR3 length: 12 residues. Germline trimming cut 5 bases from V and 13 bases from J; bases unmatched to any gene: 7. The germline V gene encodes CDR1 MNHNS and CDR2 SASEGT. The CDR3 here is CASSPTNRGLFF. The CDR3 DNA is TGTGCCAGCAGTCCGACCAACAGGGGACTGTTTTTT.

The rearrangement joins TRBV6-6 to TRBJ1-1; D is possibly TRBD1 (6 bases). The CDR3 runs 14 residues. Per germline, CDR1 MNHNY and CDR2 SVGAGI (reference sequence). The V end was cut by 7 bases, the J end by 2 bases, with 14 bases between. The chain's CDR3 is CASIPSDRNTEAFF. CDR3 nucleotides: TGTGCCAGCATTCCATCGGACAGAAACACTGAAGCTTTCTTT.

The CDR3 region has the DNA TGTGCCAGCTACCTGGGCGGGGCGGATCAGCCCCAGCATTTT. This encodes CASYLGGADQPQHF. The gene calls are TRBV6-1 and TRBJ1-5, with TRBD1 as a possible D gene (5 bases). This CDR3 has 14 amino acids. With 8 bases removed from V and 5 bases from J, the gap between germline ends came to 16 bases. Germline CDR1 MNHNS, CDR2 SASEGT.

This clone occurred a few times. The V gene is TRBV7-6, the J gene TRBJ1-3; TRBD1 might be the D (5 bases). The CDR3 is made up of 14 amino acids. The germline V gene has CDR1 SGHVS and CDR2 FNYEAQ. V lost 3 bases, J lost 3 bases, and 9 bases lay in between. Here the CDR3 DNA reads TGTGCCAGCAGCTTGCAGGGCATTGGAAACACCATATATTTT. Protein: CASSLQGIGNTIYF.